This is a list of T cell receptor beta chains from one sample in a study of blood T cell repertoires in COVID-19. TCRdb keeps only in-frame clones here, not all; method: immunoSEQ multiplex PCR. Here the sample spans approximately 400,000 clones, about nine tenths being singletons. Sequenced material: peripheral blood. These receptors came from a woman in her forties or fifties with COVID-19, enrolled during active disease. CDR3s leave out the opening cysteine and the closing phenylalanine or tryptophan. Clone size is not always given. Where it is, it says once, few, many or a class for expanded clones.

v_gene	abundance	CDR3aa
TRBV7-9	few	ASSLSSNQPQH
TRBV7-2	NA	ASSTRQGSYEQY
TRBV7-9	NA	ASRALAGDGGEQF
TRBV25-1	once	ASSGVGGNGYT
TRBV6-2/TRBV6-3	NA	ASSPLSGTASTDTQY
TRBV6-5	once	ASTTGGGTDTQY
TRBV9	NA	ASSVAVGVPGELF
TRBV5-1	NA	ASSFSQGSTEAF
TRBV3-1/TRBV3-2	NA	ASSQVARRTEAF
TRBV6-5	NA	ASRPGTGGKPQH
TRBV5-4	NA	ASSLAGGGLLRRGYT
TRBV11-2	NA	ASSLEGAAGNSPLH
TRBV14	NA	ASSLLFRGVAGELF
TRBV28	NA	ASSLAGGGTDTQY
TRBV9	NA	ASSTGGTDTQY
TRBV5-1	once	ASSLAAGVTDTQY
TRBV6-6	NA	ASRGLTPGSYNEQF
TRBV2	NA	ASRLGEAPNYGYT
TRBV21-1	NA	ASSTRQGRNQPQH
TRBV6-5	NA	ASRDIADTQY
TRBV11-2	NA	ASSLVIHNDEKLF
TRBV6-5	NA	ASSSTGSGYT
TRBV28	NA	ASRGGWFSYNEQF
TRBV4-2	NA	ASSQGTDTGELF
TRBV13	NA	ASSFWTSGLYEQY
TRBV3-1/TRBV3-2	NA	ASSPGHTEAF
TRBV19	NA	ASRRGTGNEKLF
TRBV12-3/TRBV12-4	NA	ASSYPGRQPQH
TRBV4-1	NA	ASSQAGTPNPRNTEAF
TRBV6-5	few	ASSSPGTLDTEAF
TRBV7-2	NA	ASSLDSRDEQF
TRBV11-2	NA	ASSLVVNQPQH
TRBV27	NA	ASSFGRRGHTEAF
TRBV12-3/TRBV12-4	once	ASSPGTYEQY
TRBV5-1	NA	ASGGDRGSDEQY
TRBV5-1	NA	ASSFTRGDITDTQY
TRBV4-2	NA	ASSQDRDSKDEQF
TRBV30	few	AWSVGTGSPLH
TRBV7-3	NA	ASSPGTLLQETQY
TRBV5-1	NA	ASSLGLAELTDTQY
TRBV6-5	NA	ASSYRLDADTQY
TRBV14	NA	ASSHFPSVVGDTQY
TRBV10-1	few	ASSASGTGGTDTQY
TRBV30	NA	AWSVRTGGGYT
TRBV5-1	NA	ASSARTGETQY
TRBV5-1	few	ASRDTGTGDNSPLH